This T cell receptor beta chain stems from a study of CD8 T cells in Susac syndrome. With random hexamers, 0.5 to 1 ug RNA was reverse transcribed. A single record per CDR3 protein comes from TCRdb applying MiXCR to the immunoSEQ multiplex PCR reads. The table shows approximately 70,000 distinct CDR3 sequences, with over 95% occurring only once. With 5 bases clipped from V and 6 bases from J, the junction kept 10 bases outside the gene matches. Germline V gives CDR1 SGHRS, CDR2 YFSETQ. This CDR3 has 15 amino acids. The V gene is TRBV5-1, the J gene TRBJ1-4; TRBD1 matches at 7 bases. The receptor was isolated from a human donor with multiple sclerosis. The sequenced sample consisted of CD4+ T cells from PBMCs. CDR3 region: CASSVLGQDDEKLFF. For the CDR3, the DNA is TGCGCCAGCAGTGTTCTAGGACAGGATGATGAAAAACTGTTTTTT.